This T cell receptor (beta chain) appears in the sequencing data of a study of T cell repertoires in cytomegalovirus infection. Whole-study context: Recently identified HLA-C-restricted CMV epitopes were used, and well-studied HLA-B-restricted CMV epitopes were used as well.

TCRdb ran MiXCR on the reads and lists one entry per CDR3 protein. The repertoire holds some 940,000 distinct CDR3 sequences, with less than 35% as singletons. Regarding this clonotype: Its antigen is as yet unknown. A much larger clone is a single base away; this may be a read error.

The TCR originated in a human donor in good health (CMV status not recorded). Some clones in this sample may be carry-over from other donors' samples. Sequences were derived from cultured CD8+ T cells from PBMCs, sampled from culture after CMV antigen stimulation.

The CDR3 region is CASRVLDRGLGNTIYF. CDR3 bases: TGTGCCAGCAGGGTCCTGGACAGGGGTTTGGGAAACACCATATATTTT. The V call is TRBV12-3 or TRBV12-4, the J call TRBJ1-3; 9 nucleotides match TRBD1. There are 16 residues in the CDR3. Losses at the gene ends were 6 bases for V and 4 bases for J; bases not matched to a gene: 10.